A selection of T cell receptor beta chains follows, all from one sample in a study of blood T cell repertoires in COVID-19. TCRdb keeps only in-frame clones here, not all; method: immunoSEQ multiplex PCR. The sample lists 250,000 to 350,000 clones; 90% were seen once. The sample was PBMCs or T cells enriched from blood (not recorded which). The source is a woman aged 18-35 years with acute COVID-19. Both conserved end residues are part of each CDR3. The D gene is left open where the match is weak. A row's size may be missing; if present it is once, few, many or a size class.

D gene: .
clone size: .
J gene: TRBJ1-1
V gene: TRBV3-1/TRBV3-2
CDR3 DNA: TGTGCCAGCAGCCAAGAGAGAAAGAAAAGCATGAACACTGAAGCTTTCTTT
CDR3 protein: CASSQERKKSMNTEAFF

D gene: TRBD1
clone size: .
J gene: TRBJ1-2
V gene: TRBV28
CDR3 DNA: TGTGCCAGCAGTTCTGGGACAGGGACGTCTAACTATGGCTACACCTTC
CDR3 protein: CASSSGTGTSNYGYTF

D gene: .
clone size: .
J gene: TRBJ2-2
V gene: TRBV7-8
CDR3 DNA: TGTGCCAGCAGCTCAGAGGAAGGAACGAACACCGGGGAGCTGTTTTTT
CDR3 protein: CASSSEEGTNTGELFF

D gene: .
clone size: .
J gene: TRBJ2-7
V gene: TRBV6-6
CDR3 DNA: TGTGCCAGCAGTTATAGGATCGGGTCGCGGGAGCAGTACTTC
CDR3 protein: CASSYRIGSREQYF

D gene: TRBD1
clone size: .
J gene: TRBJ1-5
V gene: TRBV5-5
CDR3 DNA: TGTGCCAGCAGCATACAGGGGTCTACAAGCAATCAGCCCCAGCATTTT
CDR3 protein: CASSIQGSTSNQPQHF

D gene: TRBD1
clone size: once
J gene: TRBJ1-2
V gene: TRBV7-3
CDR3 DNA: TGTGCCAGCAGCTTACTTCCAGGGGGAAACTATGGCTACACCTTC
CDR3 protein: CASSLLPGGNYGYTF

D gene: .
clone size: .
J gene: TRBJ1-1
V gene: TRBV29-1
CDR3 DNA: TGCAGCGTTGCCGGGGGGCGCCTATCTGAAGCTTTCTTT
CDR3 protein: CSVAGGRLSEAFF

D gene: .
clone size: .
J gene: TRBJ1-2
V gene: TRBV7-2
CDR3 DNA: TGTGCCAGCAGCTTAGCTCTAACGGCTAACTATGGCTACACCTTC
CDR3 protein: CASSLALTANYGYTF

D gene: TRBD2
clone size: few
J gene: TRBJ2-3
V gene: TRBV7-3
CDR3 DNA: TGTGCCAGCAGCTTATCCCTCGTGAGGGGACTAGGGACAGATACGCAGTATTTT
CDR3 protein: CASSLSLVRGLGTDTQYF

D gene: TRBD1
clone size: .
J gene: TRBJ1-2
V gene: TRBV28
CDR3 DNA: TGTGCCAGCAGTCCAGGGGGCCGTGACTATGGCTACACCTTC
CDR3 protein: CASSPGGRDYGYTF

D gene: .
clone size: .
J gene: TRBJ1-5
V gene: TRBV28
CDR3 DNA: TGTGCCAGCTATATCTCGGGTAAGCCCCAGCATTTT
CDR3 protein: CASYISGKPQHF

D gene: .
clone size: .
J gene: TRBJ2-2
V gene: TRBV18
CDR3 DNA: TGTGCCAGCTCACCATCCGCGAGTAACACCGGGGAGCTGTTTTTT
CDR3 protein: CASSPSASNTGELFF

D gene: TRBD1
clone size: .
J gene: TRBJ1-1
V gene: TRBV7-2
CDR3 DNA: TGTGCCAGCAGACCCTCTCCGACAGGGGGCTTTCGAGCTTTCTTT
CDR3 protein: CASRPSPTGGFRAFF

D gene: TRBD1
clone size: .
J gene: TRBJ2-2
V gene: TRBV9
CDR3 DNA: TGTGCCAGCAGCCGGCATCAGGACAGGGGGCCCGGGGAGCTGTTTTTT
CDR3 protein: CASSRHQDRGPGELFF

D gene: TRBD2
clone size: .
J gene: TRBJ2-1
V gene: TRBV9
CDR3 DNA: TGTGCCAGCAGCGTAGTCGGGGGGGACTACAATGAGCAGTTCTTC
CDR3 protein: CASSVVGGDYNEQFF

D gene: .
clone size: .
J gene: TRBJ1-6
V gene: TRBV7-9
CDR3 DNA: TGTGCCAGCAGCTCGGGACATTATAATTCACCCCTCCACTTT
CDR3 protein: CASSSGHYNSPLHF

D gene: .
clone size: .
J gene: TRBJ1-1
V gene: TRBV28
CDR3 DNA: TGTGCCAGCAGTTTGACACAGGGCCCCACTGAAGCTTTCTTT
CDR3 protein: CASSLTQGPTEAFF

D gene: .
clone size: .
J gene: TRBJ1-5
V gene: TRBV5-5
CDR3 DNA: TGTGCCAGCAGCTCAGGACTGATCAATCAGCCCCAGCATTTT
CDR3 protein: CASSSGLINQPQHF

D gene: .
clone size: few
J gene: TRBJ2-7
V gene: TRBV2
CDR3 DNA: TGTGCCAGCATGGAGGCGGTCGGGCAGTACTTC
CDR3 protein: CASMEAVGQYF

D gene: .
clone size: .
J gene: TRBJ1-2
V gene: TRBV14
CDR3 DNA: TGTGCCAGCAGCCAAGTGCCGGGAGTCGGGGGGGGAAGCTATGGCTACACCTTC
CDR3 protein: CASSQVPGVGGGSYGYTF

D gene: TRBD1
clone size: .
J gene: TRBJ2-7
V gene: TRBV20-1
CDR3 DNA: TGCAGTGCTAGTTTTTGGGACAGGGTATACGAGCAGTACTTC
CDR3 protein: CSASFWDRVYEQYF

D gene: .
clone size: few
J gene: TRBJ1-5
V gene: TRBV4-1
CDR3 DNA: TGCGCCAGCAGCCAAGATTGGGCGCACGGGGTTCAGCCCCAGCATTTT
CDR3 protein: CASSQDWAHGVQPQHF

D gene: .
clone size: .
J gene: TRBJ1-2
V gene: TRBV7-2
CDR3 DNA: TGTGCCAGCAGCTTAGCCCAGGGGAACTATGGCTACACCTTC
CDR3 protein: CASSLAQGNYGYTF

D gene: TRBD1
clone size: few
J gene: TRBJ1-4
V gene: TRBV19
CDR3 DNA: TGTGCCAGTAGTTTCAGCCAGGGGGCCGAAGAAAAACTGTTTTTT
CDR3 protein: CASSFSQGAEEKLFF

D gene: .
clone size: .
J gene: TRBJ1-2
V gene: TRBV5-6
CDR3 DNA: TGTGCCAGCAGCTTTTTTCGAGACAGAGACCACAACTATGGCTACACCTTC
CDR3 protein: CASSFFRDRDHNYGYTF

D gene: .
clone size: .
J gene: TRBJ2-7
V gene: TRBV12-5
CDR3 DNA: TGTGCTAGTGGTTCCCCCCTACCCCACGAGCAGTACTTC
CDR3 protein: CASGSPLPHEQYF

D gene: .
clone size: once
J gene: TRBJ1-1
V gene: TRBV7-6
CDR3 DNA: TGTGCCAGCAGCTTAAGGACAGAGAACACTGAAGCTTTCTTT
CDR3 protein: CASSLRTENTEAFF

D gene: TRBD1
clone size: .
J gene: TRBJ1-5
V gene: TRBV7-2
CDR3 DNA: TGTGCCAGCAGGAGCGGGACAGGGGGCCCCTATAGCAATCAGCCCCAGCATTTT
CDR3 protein: CASRSGTGGPYSNQPQHF

D gene: .
clone size: .
J gene: TRBJ1-1
V gene: TRBV27
CDR3 DNA: TGTGCCAGCAGTCCCGGGTGGGGGCCGAACACTGAAGCTTTCTTT
CDR3 protein: CASSPGWGPNTEAFF

D gene: .
clone size: .
J gene: TRBJ1-1
V gene: TRBV28
CDR3 DNA: TGTGCCAGCACGACCCCGGGACTTAGAGCTTTCTTT
CDR3 protein: CASTTPGLRAFF

D gene: TRBD2
clone size: .
J gene: TRBJ2-3
V gene: TRBV6-5
CDR3 DNA: TGTGCCAGCAAAGGGACTAGCTCTAGCACAGATACGCAGTATTTT
CDR3 protein: CASKGTSSSTDTQYF

D gene: TRBD2
clone size: .
J gene: TRBJ2-7
V gene: TRBV5-4
CDR3 DNA: TGTGCCAGCAGCTCTCAAGGACTAGCGGGATTACCCTCCTACGAGCAGTACTTC
CDR3 protein: CASSSQGLAGLPSYEQYF

D gene: .
clone size: .
J gene: TRBJ1-2
V gene: TRBV13
CDR3 DNA: TGTGCCAGCAGCTTAGAGGGGTATGGCTACACCTTC
CDR3 protein: CASSLEGYGYTF

D gene: TRBD2
clone size: .
J gene: TRBJ2-1
V gene: TRBV3-1/TRBV3-2
CDR3 DNA: TGTGCCAGCAGCGCCCGACTAGCGAGCTCCTACAATGAGCAGTTCTTC
CDR3 protein: CASSARLASSYNEQFF

D gene: .
clone size: .
J gene: TRBJ1-2
V gene: TRBV3-1/TRBV3-2
CDR3 DNA: TGTGCCAGCAGCCAAGCCCTAGGACACTTGGATGGCTACACCTTC
CDR3 protein: CASSQALGHLDGYTF

D gene: TRBD1
clone size: many
J gene: TRBJ1-2
V gene: TRBV3-1/TRBV3-2
CDR3 DNA: TGTGCCAGCAGCCAAGTGACAGGGTTTTATGGCTACACCTTC
CDR3 protein: CASSQVTGFYGYTF

D gene: TRBD1
clone size: .
J gene: TRBJ1-2
V gene: TRBV28
CDR3 DNA: TGTGCCAGCAGCTCAGGGGGGCGTGACTATGGCTACACCTTC
CDR3 protein: CASSSGGRDYGYTF

D gene: .
clone size: .
J gene: TRBJ2-2
V gene: TRBV18
CDR3 DNA: TGTGCCAGCTCACCACAAAGCGCGAACACCGGGGAGCTGTTTTTT
CDR3 protein: CASSPQSANTGELFF

D gene: TRBD1
clone size: few
J gene: TRBJ2-7
V gene: TRBV29-1
CDR3 DNA: TGCAGCGGAGCTAAGACAGGGGTTTCCTACGAGCAGTACTTC
CDR3 protein: CSGAKTGVSYEQYF

D gene: TRBD1
clone size: .
J gene: TRBJ2-5
V gene: TRBV28
CDR3 DNA: TGTGCCAGCAGTGTTCGTCGCGAGGGGGCGAGGGAGACCCAGTACTTC
CDR3 protein: CASSVRREGARETQYF

D gene: TRBD1
clone size: .
J gene: TRBJ2-7
V gene: TRBV27
CDR3 DNA: TGTGCCAGCAGTTTATCCAAAGGATACACAGGGGGCAGTTACGAGCAGTACTTC
CDR3 protein: CASSLSKGYTGGSYEQYF

D gene: TRBD1
clone size: .
J gene: TRBJ2-7
V gene: TRBV7-2
CDR3 DNA: TGTGCCAGCAGCTCGGGACAGGGAAGGGAGCAGTACTTC
CDR3 protein: CASSSGQGREQYF

D gene: TRBD2
clone size: .
J gene: TRBJ2-1
V gene: TRBV28
CDR3 DNA: TGTGCCAGCAGTTTAAGCGGGCCTAGCGGGAGCAATGAGCAGTTCTTC
CDR3 protein: CASSLSGPSGSNEQFF

D gene: .
clone size: .
J gene: TRBJ1-3
V gene: TRBV18
CDR3 DNA: TGTGCCAGCTCACCAACAGAACAGAGCTCTGGAAACACCATATATTTT
CDR3 protein: CASSPTEQSSGNTIYF

D gene: .
clone size: .
J gene: TRBJ1-6
V gene: TRBV11-2
CDR3 DNA: TGTGCCAGCAGCTTATTCGGACAGCTCCATTCACCCCTCCACTTT
CDR3 protein: CASSLFGQLHSPLHF

D gene: .
clone size: few
J gene: TRBJ1-5
V gene: TRBV15
CDR3 DNA: TGTGCCACCAGCCCCCAGGTCGGTCAGCCCCAGCATTTT
CDR3 protein: CATSPQVGQPQHF

D gene: TRBD1
clone size: .
J gene: TRBJ2-1
V gene: TRBV29-1
CDR3 DNA: TGCAGCGTTGATAGGACAGGGAAAAATGAGCAGTTCTTC
CDR3 protein: CSVDRTGKNEQFF

D gene: TRBD2
clone size: .
J gene: TRBJ2-2
V gene: TRBV28
CDR3 DNA: TGTGCCAGCACCCAAGAAAGCGGGACTTACACCGGGGAGCTGTTTTTT
CDR3 protein: CASTQESGTYTGELFF

D gene: .
clone size: .
J gene: TRBJ1-1
V gene: TRBV28
CDR3 DNA: TGTGCCAGCAGTTCGGACAGATTGAACACTGAAGCTTTCTTT
CDR3 protein: CASSSDRLNTEAFF

D gene: .
clone size: .
J gene: TRBJ1-2
V gene: TRBV3-1/TRBV3-2
CDR3 DNA: TGTGCCAGCAGCCAGCGGGTCACAAAGGCTGAGGGTGGCTACACCTTC
CDR3 protein: CASSQRVTKAEGGYTF

D gene: TRBD2
clone size: .
J gene: TRBJ2-5
V gene: TRBV10-2
CDR3 DNA: TGCGCCAGCAGCCAAGGACTAGCCGCGAGTAGGGAGACCCAGTACTTC
CDR3 protein: CASSQGLAASRETQYF

D gene: .
clone size: .
J gene: TRBJ1-3
V gene: TRBV10-3
CDR3 DNA: TGTGCCATCAGTGAGTACGGGGATATCTCTGGAAACACCATATATTTT
CDR3 protein: CAISEYGDISGNTIYF

D gene: TRBD1
clone size: .
J gene: TRBJ1-2
V gene: TRBV5-6
CDR3 DNA: TGTGCCAGCAGCTACTCGGACAGGTTCTATGGCTACACCTTC
CDR3 protein: CASSYSDRFYGYTF

D gene: TRBD1
clone size: .
J gene: TRBJ1-2
V gene: TRBV5-1
CDR3 DNA: TGCGCCAGCAGCTTAGGGACAGGGTACTATGGCTACACCTTC
CDR3 protein: CASSLGTGYYGYTF

D gene: .
clone size: .
J gene: TRBJ1-2
V gene: TRBV12-3/TRBV12-4
CDR3 DNA: TGTGCCAGCAGTTTGGGGCTTACCAATGGCTACACCTTC
CDR3 protein: CASSLGLTNGYTF